Sequencing of this T cell receptor beta chain was carried out in a study of radiotherapy plus CTLA-4 blockade in lung cancer (dated by TCRdb to the late 2010s). With respect to the entire study: Among enrolled patients, 15% to 20% had an objective response and 25% to 35% reached disease control. Summary of the overall study and its limitations: After treatment with radiotherapy and ipilimumab, TCR clones that came from tumors expanded in the peripheral blood. The strongest predictors of response, as reported, were early dynamic changes in blood T cell clones along with a rise in serum interferon-beta after radiation.

V trim: 1 base; J trim: 10 bases; unmatched bases: 9. Looking up the germline V gene yields CDR1 MGHRA and CDR2 YSYEKL. The CDR3 spans 16 residues, from the cysteine through the phenylalanine. Only the CDR3 portion is preserved as DNA: 48 bases, with reading frame beginning at the first base. The study evaluated CTLA-4 blockade (ipilimumab) given together with focal radiation therapy in patients who had chemo-refractory metastatic non-small-cell lung cancer. For this clone: Its specific antigen is unknown. Within one base of it there is no much larger clone, and no base qualities were kept.

The library relied on the immunoSEQ multiplex PCR assay. The table was pulled from immuneACCESS by TCRdb, which kept in-frame rearrangements only. Such tables lose some clones; where checked, under half of the loss comes from unresolved V genes, and the rest has no known cause. The table for this sample lists 70,000 to 95,000 clones; more than 75% of them were counted only once. In total, the top ten clones hold 16% of the sample. This specimen consisted of peripheral blood, obtained from a patient treated with radiotherapy plus ipilimumab. Recombination joined TRBV4-1 with TRBJ2-1; TRBD1 aligns with 11 central bases. The receptor was isolated from a human donor with non-small cell lung cancer that progressed on radiotherapy plus ipilimumab. In nucleotide form, the sequence is TGCGCCAGCAGCCAAGTCGGGACAGGGGGATGGGCCGAGCAGTTCTTC. It encodes CASSQVGTGGWAEQFF.